This TCR beta chain was captured in a study of TIL therapy for anti-PD-1-resistant metastatic lung cancer. The length of the CDR3 is 15 residues. The germline V gene has CDR1 SGHRS and CDR2 YFSETQ. Trimming pared 0 bases from V and 4 bases from J, leaving 13 bases between. Time point reported: pre-treatment sample, taken before nivolumab and TIL therapy. This was the immunoSEQ v3 assay. The table came from immunoSEQ multiplex PCR; TCRdb's copy has only in-frame clones and leaves some out. The sample lists 45,000 to 75,000 clones; 55% to 70% were seen once. The sample was blood, taken at baseline. V and J are TRBV5-1 and TRBJ1-2; perhaps TRBD1 as D (5 bases). The sequence derives from a person aged 25 to 85 with non-small cell lung cancer. The CDR3 spells CASSLGNNRFYGYTF. The CDR3, as DNA: TGCGCCAGCAGCTTGGGGAACAACAGGTTCTATGGCTACACCTTC.